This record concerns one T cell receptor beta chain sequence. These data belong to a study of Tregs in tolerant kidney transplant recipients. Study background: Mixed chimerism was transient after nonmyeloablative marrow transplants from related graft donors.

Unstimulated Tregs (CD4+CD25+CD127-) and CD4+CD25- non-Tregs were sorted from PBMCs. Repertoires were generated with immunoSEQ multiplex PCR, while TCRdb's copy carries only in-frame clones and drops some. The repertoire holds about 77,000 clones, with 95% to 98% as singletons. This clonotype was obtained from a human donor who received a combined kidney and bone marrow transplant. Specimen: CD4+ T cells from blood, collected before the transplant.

The CDR3 region has the DNA TGTGCCAGTAGTCCCAGGACTAGCGGGAGGCACTACGAGCAGTACTTC. Translated: CASSPRTSGRHYEQYF. The chain uses TRBV19 and TRBJ2-7, with 14 bases identical to TRBD2. The CDR3 is 16 amino acids. After removal of 5 bases from V and 3 bases from J, the junction contained 6 bases not matched to a gene. Germline V CDR1 and CDR2: LNHDA, SQIVND (reference sequence).